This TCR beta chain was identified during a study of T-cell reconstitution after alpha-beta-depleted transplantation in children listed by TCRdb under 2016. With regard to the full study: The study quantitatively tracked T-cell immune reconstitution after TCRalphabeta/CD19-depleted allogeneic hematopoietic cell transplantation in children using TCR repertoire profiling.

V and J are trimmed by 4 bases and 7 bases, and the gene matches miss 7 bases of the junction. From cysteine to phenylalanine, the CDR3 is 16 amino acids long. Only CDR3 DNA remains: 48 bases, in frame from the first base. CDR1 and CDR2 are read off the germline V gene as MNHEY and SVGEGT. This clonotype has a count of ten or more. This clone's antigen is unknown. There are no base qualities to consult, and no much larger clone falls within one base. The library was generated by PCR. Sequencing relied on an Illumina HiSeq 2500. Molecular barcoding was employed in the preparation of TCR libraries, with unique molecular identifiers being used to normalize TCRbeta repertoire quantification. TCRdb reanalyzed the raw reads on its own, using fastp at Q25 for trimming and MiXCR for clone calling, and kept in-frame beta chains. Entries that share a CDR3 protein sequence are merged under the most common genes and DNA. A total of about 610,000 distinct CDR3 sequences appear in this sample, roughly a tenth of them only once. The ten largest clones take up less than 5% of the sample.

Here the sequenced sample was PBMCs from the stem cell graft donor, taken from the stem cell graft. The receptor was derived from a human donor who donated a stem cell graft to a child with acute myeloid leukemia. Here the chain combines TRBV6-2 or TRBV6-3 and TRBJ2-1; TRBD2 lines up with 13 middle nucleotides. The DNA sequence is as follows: TGTGCCAGCAGTTCCGGACTAGCGGGAGTAGATAATGAGCAGTTCTTC. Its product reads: CASSSGLAGVDNEQFF.